This is a list of T cell receptor beta chains from one sample in a study of blood T cell repertoires in COVID-19. Produced via immunoSEQ multiplex PCR; TCRdb's table is partial and in-frame only. Of about 330,000 clones listed, around 89% are singletons. The specimen was peripheral blood. The receptor source for this set is a woman aged 45-60 years with active or convalescent COVID-19. The conserved cysteine and the conserved F or W are not part of the CDR3 here. Each record gives: CDR3 protein, D gene, V gene, J gene. A D gene is named only where the DNA matches it firmly.

CDR3 protein: ASRPGGTYNEQF
D gene: TRBD1
V gene: TRBV27
J gene: TRBJ2-1

CDR3 protein: ASEDSLQETQY
D gene: -
V gene: TRBV10-1
J gene: TRBJ2-5

CDR3 protein: ASSADTNTGELF
D gene: -
V gene: TRBV7-3
J gene: TRBJ2-2

CDR3 protein: SVLNLAGVSDTQY
D gene: TRBD2
V gene: TRBV29-1
J gene: TRBJ2-3

CDR3 protein: ASSGAGGPLEEQY
D gene: TRBD2
V gene: TRBV2
J gene: TRBJ2-7

CDR3 protein: ASSLARGDQPQH
D gene: -
V gene: TRBV7-2
J gene: TRBJ1-5

CDR3 protein: ASRALGGGTEAF
D gene: -
V gene: TRBV19
J gene: TRBJ1-1

CDR3 protein: ASSPGVGSNQPQH
D gene: -
V gene: TRBV5-4
J gene: TRBJ1-5

CDR3 protein: ASSQGSSYGYT
D gene: -
V gene: TRBV14
J gene: TRBJ1-2

CDR3 protein: ASTPRDSPYEQY
D gene: TRBD1
V gene: TRBV28
J gene: TRBJ2-7

CDR3 protein: ASSLGPGQRTEAF
D gene: -
V gene: TRBV5-1
J gene: TRBJ1-1